This TCR beta chain is drawn from a study of cytomegalovirus exposure and HLA in healthy donors. The overall study: Findings of an earlier analysis included some 110 million unique TCR beta sequences from 190 million or so T cells. The study's findings and limits: The authors later found TCR association rates varying by HLA locus, with DRB1 most and HLA-C fewest. When analyzed later, a missense DCLRE1C variant was found to be linked to TCR beta V- and J-gene trimming.

60 Vbeta and 13 Jbeta primers were used in PCR. TCRdb's table, derived via immunoSEQ multiplex PCR, lists solely in-frame clones and lacks some. The table records about 150,000 clones, around 78% of them present only once. A remark on this clone: The antigen is undetermined.

The sequence came from a woman aged 50 to 60 in good health and CMV-seropositive. Sample: PBMCs.

This CDR3 is CASSQGPRAGRETQYF. In DNA, the CDR3 is TGTGCCAGCAGCCAAGGGCCACGGGCGGGACGGGAGACCCAGTACTTC. This rearrangement joins TRBV4-2 to TRBJ2-5; tentatively, D is TRBD2 (6 bases). Trimming took off 1 base at V and 5 bases at J, with 17 bases between the two ends. CDR1 is LGHNA, CDR2 YNFKEQ, per germline. This CDR3 has 16 amino acids.